A single T cell receptor (beta chain) is shown here with its context. No cognate antigen has been identified for it. No per-base quality is available; no much larger clone lies one base away. This entry is derived from a study of blood T cell repertoires in COVID-19 (dated by TCRdb to about 2020). About the investigation overall: Samples covering the acute and convalescent phases of COVID-19 were provided by collaborators in the United States, Italy and Spain. The prospective study material was composed of cDNA or gDNA derived from T cells, B-cell-depleted T cells, or PBMCs. Deeply sampled blood TCRbeta repertoires from subjects exposed to, actively infected with, or recovered from COVID-19 were included in the dataset. The repertoires were made available in a free public database intended to serve as a resource for research on the immune response to SARS-CoV-2. Samples were obtained from the ongoing ImmuneRACE study (first 160 participants) and from 1,000 to 1,500 subjects provided by 6 global collaborators. The sample metadata nearly always contained a de-identified subject ID, COVID-19 status, age in years and sex. Where available, HLA class I and class II types were obtained from metadata supplied by the sample provider rather than from assay-based typing. Study-wide conclusions, independent of this receptor: How much clinical and demographic metadata was included differed by source and by participant, and the metadata was provided uncurated.

In the germline V gene (reference sequence), CDR1 corresponds to LNHDA and CDR2 to SQIVND. The germline ends are 11 bases apart after V is trimmed by 3 bases and J by 9 bases. The CDR3 starts with the cysteine, ends with the phenylalanine, and has 12 residues. Only the CDR3 part of the read is kept: 36 bases, read in frame from the first base. Enrolling through a virtual design, the prospective study's participants ranged in age from roughly 18 to 90 years and lived across 24 United States geographic areas. To assign participants to cohorts, the prospective study relied on clinical history that participants themselves reported in a screening survey and a study questionnaire. Recovered participants in ImmuneRACE Cohort 3 were defined as having two consecutive negative NP/OP PCR tests, clearance from a healthcare professional, or resolution of symptoms. In the prospective study, mobile phlebotomists collected whole blood, serum and a nasopharyngeal or oropharyngeal swab from each participant. Additional blood draws and questionnaires over an approximately two-month period could optionally be provided by prospective study participants. Blood samples from the prospective study were shipped frozen or at room temperature prior to DNA extraction.

TCRbeta CDR3 regions were amplified from genomic DNA by means of the immunoSEQ Assay, a bias-controlled multiplex PCR. As for how the authors treated the data: Nucleated cell counts per sample were estimated from amplification of reference gene primers within the assay. To quantify the absolute abundance of each unique TCRbeta CDR3 rearrangement, sequence reads were collapsed and filtered. For each sample, productive Simpson clonality was calculated as the square root of Simpson's diversity index over productive rearrangements. The table was pulled from immuneACCESS by TCRdb, which kept in-frame rearrangements only. Such tables lose some clones; where checked, under half of the loss comes from unresolved V genes, and the rest has no known cause. Clone size and V and J calls were adopted from that table, with D and trimming inferred from the DNA. The sample table shows approximately 210,000 clones, and approximately 80% are seen once. The ten largest account for more than 3% of the sample.

This receptor was obtained from a woman aged 55-70 years who had recovered from COVID-19. The rearrangement joined TRBV19 to TRBJ1-1; the D gene cannot be resolved reliably. The sample consisted of PBMCs or T cells enriched from blood (not recorded which). The DNA sequence is TGTGCCAGTAGTATTCGGTCCCACCAAGCTTTCTTT. Its translation is CASSIRSHQAFF.